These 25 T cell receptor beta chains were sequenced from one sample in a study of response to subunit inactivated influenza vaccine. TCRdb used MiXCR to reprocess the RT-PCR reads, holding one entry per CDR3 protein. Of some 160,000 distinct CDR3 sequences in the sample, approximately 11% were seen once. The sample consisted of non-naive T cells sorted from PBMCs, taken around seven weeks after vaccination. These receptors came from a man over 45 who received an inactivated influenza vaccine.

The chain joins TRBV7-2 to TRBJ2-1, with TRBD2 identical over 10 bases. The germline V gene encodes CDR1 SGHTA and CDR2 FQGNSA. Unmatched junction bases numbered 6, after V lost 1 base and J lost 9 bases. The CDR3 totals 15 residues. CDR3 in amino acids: CASSLESGGDVEQFF. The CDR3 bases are TGTGCCAGCAGCTTAGAGAGCGGGGGGGATGTTGAGCAGTTCTTC.

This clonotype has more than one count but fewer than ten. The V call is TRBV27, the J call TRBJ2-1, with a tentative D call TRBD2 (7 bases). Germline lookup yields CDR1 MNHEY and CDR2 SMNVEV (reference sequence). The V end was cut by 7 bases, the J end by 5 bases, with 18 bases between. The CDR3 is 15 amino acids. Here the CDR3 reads CASTYRAGAHNEQFF. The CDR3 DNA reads TGTGCCAGCACGTACAGGGCGGGAGCGCACAATGAGCAGTTCTTC.

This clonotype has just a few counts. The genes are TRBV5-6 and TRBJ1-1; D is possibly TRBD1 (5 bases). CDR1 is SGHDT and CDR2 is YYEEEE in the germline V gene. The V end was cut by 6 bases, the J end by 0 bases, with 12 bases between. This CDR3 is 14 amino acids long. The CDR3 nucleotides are TGTGCCAGCACGACGGACACCATGAACACTGAAGCTTTCTTT. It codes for CASTTDTMNTEAFF. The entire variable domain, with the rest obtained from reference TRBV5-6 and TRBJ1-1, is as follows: DAGVTQSPTHLIKTRGQQVTLRCSPKSGHDTVSWYQQALGQGPQFIFQYYEEEERQRGNFPDRFSGHQFPNYSSELNVNALLLGDSALYLCASTTDTMNTEAFFGQGTRLTVV.

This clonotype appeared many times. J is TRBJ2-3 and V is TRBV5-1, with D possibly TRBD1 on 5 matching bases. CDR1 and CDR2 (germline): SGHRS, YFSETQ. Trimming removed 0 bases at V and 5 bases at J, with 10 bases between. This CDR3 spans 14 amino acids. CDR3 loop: CASSLGRQGDTQYF. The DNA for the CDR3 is TGCGCCAGCAGCTTGGGCAGGCAGGGAGATACGCAGTATTTT.

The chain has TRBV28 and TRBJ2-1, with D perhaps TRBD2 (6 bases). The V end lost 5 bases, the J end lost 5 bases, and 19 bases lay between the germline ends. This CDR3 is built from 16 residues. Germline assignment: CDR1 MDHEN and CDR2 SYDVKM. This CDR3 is CASSSPGVARNNEQFF. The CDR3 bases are TGTGCCAGCAGTAGTCCGGGGGTCGCTCGTAACAATGAGCAGTTCTTC.

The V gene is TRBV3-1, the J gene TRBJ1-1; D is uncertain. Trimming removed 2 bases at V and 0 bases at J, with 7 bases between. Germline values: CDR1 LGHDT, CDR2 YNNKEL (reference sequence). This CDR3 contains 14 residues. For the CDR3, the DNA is TGTGCCAGCAGCCAAACTCCCATGAACACTGAAGCTTTCTTT. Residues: CASSQTPMNTEAFF.

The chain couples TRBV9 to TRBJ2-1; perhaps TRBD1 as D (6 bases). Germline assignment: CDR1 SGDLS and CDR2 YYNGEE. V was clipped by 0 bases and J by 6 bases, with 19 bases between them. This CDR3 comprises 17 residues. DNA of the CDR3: TGTGCCAGCAGCGTAGGGCTCCAGGGGAAGGCAGGCAATGAGCAGTTCTTC. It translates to CASSVGLQGKAGNEQFF.

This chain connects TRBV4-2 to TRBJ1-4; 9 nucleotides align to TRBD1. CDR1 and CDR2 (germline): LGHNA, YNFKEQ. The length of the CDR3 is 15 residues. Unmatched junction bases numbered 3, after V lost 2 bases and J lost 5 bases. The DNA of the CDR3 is TGTGCCAGCAGCCAAACCGGGACAGGGAATGAAAAACTGTTTTTT. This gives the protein CASSQTGTGNEKLFF.

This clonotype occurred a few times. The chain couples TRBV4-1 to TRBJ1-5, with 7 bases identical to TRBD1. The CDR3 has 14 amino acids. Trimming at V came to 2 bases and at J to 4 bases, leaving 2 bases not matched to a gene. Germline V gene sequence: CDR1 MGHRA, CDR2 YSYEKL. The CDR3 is CASSQRQGNQPQHF. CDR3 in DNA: TGCGCCAGCAGCCAACGACAGGGTAATCAGCCCCAGCATTTT.

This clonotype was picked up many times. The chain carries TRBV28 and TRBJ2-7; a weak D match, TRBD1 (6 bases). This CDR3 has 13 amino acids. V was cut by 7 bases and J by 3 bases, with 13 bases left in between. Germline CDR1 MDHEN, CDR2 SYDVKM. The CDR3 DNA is TGTGCCAGCACTTCAGGGGTGAACTACGAGCAGTACTTC. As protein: CASTSGVNYEQYF.

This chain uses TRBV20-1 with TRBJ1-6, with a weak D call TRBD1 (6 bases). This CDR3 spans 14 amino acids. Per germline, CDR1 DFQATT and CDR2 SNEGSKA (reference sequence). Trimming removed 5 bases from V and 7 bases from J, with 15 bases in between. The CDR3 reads CSAYKTGPNSPLHF. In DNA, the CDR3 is TGCAGTGCTTACAAAACAGGGCCCAATTCACCCCTCCACTTT.

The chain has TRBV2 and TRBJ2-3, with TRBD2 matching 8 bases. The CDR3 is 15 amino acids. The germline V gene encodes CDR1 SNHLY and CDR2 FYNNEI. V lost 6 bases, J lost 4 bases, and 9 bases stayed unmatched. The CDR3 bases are TGTGCCAGCAGCGGGACGCGGGAGGACCCAGATACGCAGTATTTT. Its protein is CASSGTREDPDTQYF.

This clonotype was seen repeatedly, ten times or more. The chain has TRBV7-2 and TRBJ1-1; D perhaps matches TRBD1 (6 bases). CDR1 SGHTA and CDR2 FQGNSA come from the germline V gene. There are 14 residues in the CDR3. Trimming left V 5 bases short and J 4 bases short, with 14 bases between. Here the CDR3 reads CASSPMEGGTEAFF. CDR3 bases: TGTGCCAGCAGCCCGATGGAGGGGGGCACTGAAGCTTTCTTT.

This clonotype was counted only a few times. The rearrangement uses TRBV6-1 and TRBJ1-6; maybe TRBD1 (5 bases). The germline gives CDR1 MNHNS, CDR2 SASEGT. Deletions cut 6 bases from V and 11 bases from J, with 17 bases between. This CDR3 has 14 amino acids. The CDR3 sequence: CASSPGTAPTPLHF. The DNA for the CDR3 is TGTGCCAGCAGCCCCGGGACGGCCCCGACACCCCTCCACTTT.

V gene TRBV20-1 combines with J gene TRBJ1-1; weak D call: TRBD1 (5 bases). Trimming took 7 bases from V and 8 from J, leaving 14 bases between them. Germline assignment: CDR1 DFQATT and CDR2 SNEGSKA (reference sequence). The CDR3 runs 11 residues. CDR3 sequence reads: CSVPAGHEAFF. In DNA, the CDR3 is TGCAGTGTACCGGCCGGACACGAAGCTTTCTTT.

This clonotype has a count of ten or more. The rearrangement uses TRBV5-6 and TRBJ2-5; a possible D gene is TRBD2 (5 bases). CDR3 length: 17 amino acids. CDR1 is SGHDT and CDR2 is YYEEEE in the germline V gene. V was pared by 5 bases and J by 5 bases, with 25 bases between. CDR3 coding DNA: TGTGCCAGCAGGACCTATCCCCAGGCAGACCGAGGGGAGACCCAGTACTTC. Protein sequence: CASRTYPQADRGETQYF.

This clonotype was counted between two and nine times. This CDR3 reads CASSEFGGGYTF. The CDR3 DNA is TGTGCCAGCAGTGAATTCGGTGGGGGCTACACCTTC. The gene calls are TRBV25-1 and TRBJ1-2; no clear D gene. The germline gives CDR1 MGHDK, CDR2 SYGVNS. Trimming removed 1 base from V and 8 bases from J, with 8 bases in between. CDR3 size: 12 residues.

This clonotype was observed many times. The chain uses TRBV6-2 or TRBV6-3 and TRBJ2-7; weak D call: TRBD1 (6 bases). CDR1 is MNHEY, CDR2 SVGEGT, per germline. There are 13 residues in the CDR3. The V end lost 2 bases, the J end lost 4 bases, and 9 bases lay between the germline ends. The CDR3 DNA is TGTGCCAGCAGTTACATGGACAGTTACGAGCAGTACTTC. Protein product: CASSYMDSYEQYF.

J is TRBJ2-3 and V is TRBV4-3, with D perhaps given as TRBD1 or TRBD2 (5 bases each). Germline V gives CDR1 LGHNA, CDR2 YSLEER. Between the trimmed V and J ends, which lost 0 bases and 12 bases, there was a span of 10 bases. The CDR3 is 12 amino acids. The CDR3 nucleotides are TGCGCCAGCAGCCAAGATCTGGGGGACCAGTATTTT. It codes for CASSQDLGDQYF.

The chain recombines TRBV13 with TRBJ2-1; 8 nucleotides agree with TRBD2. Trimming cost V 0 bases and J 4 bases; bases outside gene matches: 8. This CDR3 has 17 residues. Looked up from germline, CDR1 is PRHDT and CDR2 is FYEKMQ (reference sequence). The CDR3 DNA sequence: TGTGCCAGCAGCTTAGGGCGCCAGCGCGGGGGGTACAATGAGCAGTTCTTC. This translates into CASSLGRQRGGYNEQFF.

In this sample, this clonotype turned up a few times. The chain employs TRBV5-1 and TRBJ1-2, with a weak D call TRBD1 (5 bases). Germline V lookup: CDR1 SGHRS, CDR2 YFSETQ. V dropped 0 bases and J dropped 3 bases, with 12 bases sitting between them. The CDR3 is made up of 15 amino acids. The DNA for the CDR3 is TGCGCCAGCAGCTTGGGATCAGGGTTAGACTATGGCTACACCTTC. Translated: CASSLGSGLDYGYTF.

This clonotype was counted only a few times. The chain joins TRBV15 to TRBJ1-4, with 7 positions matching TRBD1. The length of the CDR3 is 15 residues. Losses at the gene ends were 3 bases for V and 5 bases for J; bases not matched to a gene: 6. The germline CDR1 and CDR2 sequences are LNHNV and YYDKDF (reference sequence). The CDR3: CATSSGQALNEKLFF. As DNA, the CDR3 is TGTGCCACCAGCAGCGGACAGGCTTTAAATGAAAAACTGTTTTTT.

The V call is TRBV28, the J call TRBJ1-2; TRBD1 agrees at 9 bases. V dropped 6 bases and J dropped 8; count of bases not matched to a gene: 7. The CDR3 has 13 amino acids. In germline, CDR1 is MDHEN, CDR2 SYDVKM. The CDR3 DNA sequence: TGTGCCAGCAGAGAACAGGGGGCGCGGGGCTACACCTTC. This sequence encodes CASREQGARGYTF.

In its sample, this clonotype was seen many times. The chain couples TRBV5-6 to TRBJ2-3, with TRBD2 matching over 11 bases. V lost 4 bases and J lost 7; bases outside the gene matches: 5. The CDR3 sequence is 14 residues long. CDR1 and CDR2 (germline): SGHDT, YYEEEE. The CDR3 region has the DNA TGTGCCAGCAGCGATAGCGGGGGGGCTAATACGCAGTATTTT. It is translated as CASSDSGGANTQYF.

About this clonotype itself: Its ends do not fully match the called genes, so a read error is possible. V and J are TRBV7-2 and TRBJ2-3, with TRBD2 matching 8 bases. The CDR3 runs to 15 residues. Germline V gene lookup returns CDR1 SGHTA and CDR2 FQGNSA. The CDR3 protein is CAISLRLANSDTQYF. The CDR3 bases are TGTGCCATCAGCCTACGACTAGCGAATTCAGATACGCAGTATTTT. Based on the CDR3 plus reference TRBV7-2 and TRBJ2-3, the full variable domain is GAGVSQSPSNKVTEKGKDVELRCDPISGHTALYWYRQSLGQGLEFLIYFQGNSAPDKSGLPSDRFSAERTGGSVSTLTIQRTQQEDSAVYLCAISLRLANSDTQYFGPGTRLTVL.